A selection of T cell receptor beta chains follows, all from one sample in a study of T cell responses to AZD1222 COVID-19 vaccine. TCRdb's copy holds only in-frame clones and misses some; the assay was immunoSEQ multiplex PCR. The sample records 95,000 to 100,000 clones, 80% to 90% being singletons. The sequencing used peripheral blood, collected on day 0 of AZD1222 vaccination. These receptors were taken from an adult in good health. The CDR3 runs from the conserved cysteine through the conserved F or W. D genes are given only for firm matches. Size is stated for part of the rows, as once, few or many counts, or as a class when the clone is expanded.

v_gene	abundance	d_gene	j_gene	CDR3nt	CDR3aa
TRBV19	.	.	TRBJ2-7	TGTGCCAGTAGTATAAGGGTCTCGATCTCCTACGAGCAGTACTTC	CASSIRVSISYEQYF
TRBV11-2	.	.	TRBJ2-1	TGTGCCAGCAGCCCTAACTACAATGAGCAGTTCTTC	CASSPNYNEQFF
TRBV4-3	few	TRBD1	TRBJ1-2	TGCGCCAGCAGCCAAGACAGGGGGAACTATGGCTACACCTTC	CASSQDRGNYGYTF
TRBV5-4	.	.	TRBJ2-5	TGTGCCAGCAGCCCCACGAGCAGCACAGAGACCCAGTACTTC	CASSPTSSTETQYF
TRBV3-1/TRBV3-2	.	TRBD1	TRBJ1-1	TGTGCCAGCAGCCAAGATTTTGACGCGTCGACAGGGGGCAGGAACACTGAAGCTTTCTTT	CASSQDFDASTGGRNTEAFF
TRBV5-8	.	TRBD2	TRBJ2-5	TGTGCCAGCAGCTTGGATGGGACTAGGCAAGAGACCCAGTACTTC	CASSLDGTRQETQYF
TRBV6-6	.	TRBD1	TRBJ1-4	TGTGCCAGCATTAGACAGGGGTCCAATGAAAAACTGTTTTTT	CASIRQGSNEKLFF
TRBV4-2	.	TRBD1	TRBJ2-1	TGTGCCAGCAGCCGTCGATCCGGGACAGGGCGGGCAGAGGGCTTATACAATGAGCAGTTCTTC	CASSRRSGTGRAEGLYNEQFF
TRBV7-9	.	.	TRBJ1-3	TGTGCCAGCAGCAGACTTGGAAACACCATATATTTT	CASSRLGNTIYF
TRBV9	.	.	TRBJ2-2	TGTGCCAGCAGCGTAGCAAAGGGTAGCACCGGGGAGCTGTTTTTT	CASSVAKGSTGELFF
TRBV10-1	once	.	TRBJ2-5	TGCGCCAGCAGTGAGTCGACGGCTGGTGGTAGCCAAGAGACCCAGTACTTC	CASSESTAGGSQETQYF
TRBV19	.	.	TRBJ1-2	TGTGCCAGTAGTGTTGCCCGTCCAGGGAGTAACTATGGCTACACCTTC	CASSVARPGSNYGYTF
TRBV28	.	TRBD1	TRBJ1-6	TGTGCCAGCAGTCTACCCGCGGCAGGGGGCCAAAATTCACCCCTCCACTTT	CASSLPAAGGQNSPLHF
TRBV5-1	.	.	TRBJ2-2	TGCGCCAGCAGCTTGACGGCAGGTAGCACCGGGGAGCTGTTTTTT	CASSLTAGSTGELFF
TRBV5-4	.	.	TRBJ2-1	TGTGCCAGCAGCTTGGATGGCACGAGCTCCTACAATGAGCAGTTCTTC	CASSLDGTSSYNEQFF
TRBV5-1	.	.	TRBJ1-4	TGCGCCAGCAGCCCGGGCCAGGTCGGATATGAAAAACTGTTTTTT	CASSPGQVGYEKLFF
TRBV7-2	.	TRBD1	TRBJ2-1	TGTGCCAGCAGCATAGGGGGCGCTAAATTCGATGAGCAGTTCTTC	CASSIGGAKFDEQFF
TRBV7-9	.	TRBD1	TRBJ2-7	TGTGCCAGCAGCTTAGATAGGACAGGGAATCGGTTAAAGCACTTC	CASSLDRTGNRLKHF
TRBV10-2	once	.	TRBJ1-1	TGCGCCAGCAGTGAGGGGGTAACTGAAGCTTTCTTT	CASSEGVTEAFF
TRBV5-1	.	TRBD2	TRBJ2-7	TGCGCCAGCAGCTTAGGCCTAGCGGGGGGCTTCGAGCAGTACTTC	CASSLGLAGGFEQYF
TRBV6-6	.	TRBD1	TRBJ2-1	TGTGCCAGCAGCTCCAAGGGGGCTAGTTCCTACAATGAGCAGTTCTTC	CASSSKGASSYNEQFF
TRBV5-4	.	.	TRBJ1-4	TGTGCCAGCAGCTCGGGGGGCACCCAAGGGGAAAAACTGTTTTTT	CASSSGGTQGEKLFF
TRBV10-2	.	.	TRBJ2-6	TGCGCCAGCAGTGAGTCGCTTGGATCTGGGGCCAACGTCCTGACTTTC	CASSESLGSGANVLTF
TRBV6-5	.	TRBD1	TRBJ2-1	TGTGCCAGCAGTTACTCCCAACAGGGGTTTGGGAATGAGCAGTTCTTC	CASSYSQQGFGNEQFF